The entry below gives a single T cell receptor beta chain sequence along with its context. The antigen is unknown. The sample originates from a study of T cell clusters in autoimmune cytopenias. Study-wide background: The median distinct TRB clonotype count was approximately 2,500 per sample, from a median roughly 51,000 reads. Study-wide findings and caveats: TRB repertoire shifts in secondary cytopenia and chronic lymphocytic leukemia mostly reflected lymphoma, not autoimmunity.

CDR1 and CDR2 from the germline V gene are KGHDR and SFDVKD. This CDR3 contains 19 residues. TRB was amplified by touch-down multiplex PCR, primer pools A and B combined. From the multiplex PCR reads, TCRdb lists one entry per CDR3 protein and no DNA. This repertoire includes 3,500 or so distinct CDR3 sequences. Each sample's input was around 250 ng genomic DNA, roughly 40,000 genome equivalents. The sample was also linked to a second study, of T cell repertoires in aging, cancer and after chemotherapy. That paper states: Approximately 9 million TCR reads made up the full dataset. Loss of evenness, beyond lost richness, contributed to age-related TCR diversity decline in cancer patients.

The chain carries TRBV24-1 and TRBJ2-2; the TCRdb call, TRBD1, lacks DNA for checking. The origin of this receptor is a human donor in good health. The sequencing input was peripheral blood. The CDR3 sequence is CATSGQGVGGTTNTGELFF.